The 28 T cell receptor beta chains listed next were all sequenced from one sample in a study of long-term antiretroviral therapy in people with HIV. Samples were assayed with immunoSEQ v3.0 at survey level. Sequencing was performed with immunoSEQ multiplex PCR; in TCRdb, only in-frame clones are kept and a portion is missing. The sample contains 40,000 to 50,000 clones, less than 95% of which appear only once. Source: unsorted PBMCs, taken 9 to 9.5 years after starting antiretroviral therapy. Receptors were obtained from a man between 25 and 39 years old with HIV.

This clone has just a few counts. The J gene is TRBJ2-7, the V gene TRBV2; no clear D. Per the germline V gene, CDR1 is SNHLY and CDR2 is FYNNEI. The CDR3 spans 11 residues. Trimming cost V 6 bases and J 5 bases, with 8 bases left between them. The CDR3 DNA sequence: TGTGCCAGCAGACATTTTAACGAGCAGTACGTC. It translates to CASRHFNEQYV.

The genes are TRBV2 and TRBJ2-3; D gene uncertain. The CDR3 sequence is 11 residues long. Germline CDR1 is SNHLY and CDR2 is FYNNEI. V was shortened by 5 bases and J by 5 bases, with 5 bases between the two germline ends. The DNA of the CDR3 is TGTGCCAGCAGTCTAGGAGATACGCAGTATTTT. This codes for CASSLGDTQYF.

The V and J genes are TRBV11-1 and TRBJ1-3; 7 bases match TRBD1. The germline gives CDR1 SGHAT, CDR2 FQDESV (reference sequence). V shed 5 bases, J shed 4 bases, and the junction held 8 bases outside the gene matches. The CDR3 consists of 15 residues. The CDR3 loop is CASSHTDRLGNTIYF. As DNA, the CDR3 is TGTGCCAGCAGCCATACGGACAGGCTCGGAAACACCATATATTTT.

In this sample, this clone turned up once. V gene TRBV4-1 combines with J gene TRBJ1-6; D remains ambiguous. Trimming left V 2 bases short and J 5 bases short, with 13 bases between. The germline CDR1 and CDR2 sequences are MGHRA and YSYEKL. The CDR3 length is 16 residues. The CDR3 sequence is CASSQYLGLDNSPLHF. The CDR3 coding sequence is TGCGCCAGCAGCCAATATCTAGGGTTGGATAATTCACCCCTCCACTTT.

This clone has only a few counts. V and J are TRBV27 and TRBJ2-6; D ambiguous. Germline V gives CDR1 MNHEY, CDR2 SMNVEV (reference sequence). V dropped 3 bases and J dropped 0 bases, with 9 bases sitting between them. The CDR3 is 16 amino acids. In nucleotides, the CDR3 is TGTGCCAGCAGTTTTTACAGTAGCTCTGGGGCCAACGTCCTGACTTTC. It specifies CASSFYSSSGANVLTF.

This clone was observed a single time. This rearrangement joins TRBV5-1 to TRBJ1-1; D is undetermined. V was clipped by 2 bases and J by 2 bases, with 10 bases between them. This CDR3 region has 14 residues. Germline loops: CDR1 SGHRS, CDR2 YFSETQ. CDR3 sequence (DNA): TGCGCCAGCAGCTTTAGTGGCGGTAACACTGAAGCTTTCTTT. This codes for CASSFSGGNTEAFF.

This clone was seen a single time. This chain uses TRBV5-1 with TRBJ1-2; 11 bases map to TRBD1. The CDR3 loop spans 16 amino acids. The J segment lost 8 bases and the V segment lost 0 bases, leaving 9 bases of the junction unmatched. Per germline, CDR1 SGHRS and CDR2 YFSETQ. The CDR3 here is CASSLVVRDRGGGYTF. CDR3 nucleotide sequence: TGCGCCAGCAGCTTGGTCGTCCGGGACAGGGGGGGAGGCTACACCTTC.

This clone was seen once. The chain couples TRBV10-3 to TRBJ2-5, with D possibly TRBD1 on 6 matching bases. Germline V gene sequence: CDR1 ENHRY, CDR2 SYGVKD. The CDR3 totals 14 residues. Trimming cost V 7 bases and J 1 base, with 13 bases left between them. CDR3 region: CAIMAETGQETQYF. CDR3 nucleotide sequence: TGTGCCATCATGGCGGAGACAGGCCAAGAGACCCAGTACTTC.

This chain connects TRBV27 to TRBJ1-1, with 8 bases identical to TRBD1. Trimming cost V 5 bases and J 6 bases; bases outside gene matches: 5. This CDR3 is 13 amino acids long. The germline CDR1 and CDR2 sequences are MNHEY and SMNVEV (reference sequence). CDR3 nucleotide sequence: TGTGCCAGCAGTCACCCAGGGGGCTCTGAAGCTTTCTTT. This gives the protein CASSHPGGSEAFF.

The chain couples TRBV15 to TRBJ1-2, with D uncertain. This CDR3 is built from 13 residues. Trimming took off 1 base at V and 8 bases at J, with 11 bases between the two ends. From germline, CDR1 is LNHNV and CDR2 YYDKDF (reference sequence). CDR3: CATSRVGRMGYTF. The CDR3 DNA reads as TGTGCCACCAGCAGAGTGGGCAGGATGGGCTACACCTTC.

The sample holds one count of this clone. This CDR3 reads CASRPPSNTEAFF. The CDR3 bases are TGTGCCAGCAGACCCCCATCGAACACTGAAGCTTTCTTT. This chain uses TRBV6-6 with TRBJ1-1; D unresolved. The CDR3 spans 13 residues. V lost 6 bases and J 1 base, leaving 9 bases between the germline ends. Germline V CDR1 and CDR2: MNHNY, SVGAGI (reference sequence).

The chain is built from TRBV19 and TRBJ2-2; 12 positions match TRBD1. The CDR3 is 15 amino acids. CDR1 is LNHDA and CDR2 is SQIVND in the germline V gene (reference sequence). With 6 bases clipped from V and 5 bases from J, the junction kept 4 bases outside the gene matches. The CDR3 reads CASSGTGGWTGELFF. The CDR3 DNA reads TGTGCCAGTAGCGGGACAGGGGGCTGGACCGGGGAGCTGTTTTTT.

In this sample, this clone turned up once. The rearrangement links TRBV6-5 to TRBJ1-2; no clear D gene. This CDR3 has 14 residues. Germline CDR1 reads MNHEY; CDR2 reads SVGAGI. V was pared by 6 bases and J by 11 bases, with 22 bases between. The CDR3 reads CASSQRVLTKRYTF. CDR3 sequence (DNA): TGTGCCAGCAGCCAACGGGTGCTAACTAAAAGGTACACCTTC.

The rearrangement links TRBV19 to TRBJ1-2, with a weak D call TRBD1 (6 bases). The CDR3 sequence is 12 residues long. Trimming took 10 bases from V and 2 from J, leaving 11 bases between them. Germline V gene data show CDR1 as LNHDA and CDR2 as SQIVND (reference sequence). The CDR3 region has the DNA TGTGCCACCCGAACAGGGAACTATGGCTACACCTTC. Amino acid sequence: CATRTGNYGYTF.

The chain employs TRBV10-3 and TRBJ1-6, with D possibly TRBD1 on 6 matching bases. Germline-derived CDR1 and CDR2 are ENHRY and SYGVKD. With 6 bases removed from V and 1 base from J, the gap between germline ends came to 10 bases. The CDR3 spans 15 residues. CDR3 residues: CAIRSGVSYNSPLHF. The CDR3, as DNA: TGTGCCATCAGATCAGGGGTTTCCTATAATTCACCCCTCCACTTT.

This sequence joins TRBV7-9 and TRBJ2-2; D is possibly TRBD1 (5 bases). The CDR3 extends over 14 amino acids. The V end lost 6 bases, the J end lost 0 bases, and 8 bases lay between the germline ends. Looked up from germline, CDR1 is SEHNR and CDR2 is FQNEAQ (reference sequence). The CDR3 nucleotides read TGTGCCAGCAGTACGACAGCGAACACCGGGGAGCTGTTTTTT. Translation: CASSTTANTGELFF.

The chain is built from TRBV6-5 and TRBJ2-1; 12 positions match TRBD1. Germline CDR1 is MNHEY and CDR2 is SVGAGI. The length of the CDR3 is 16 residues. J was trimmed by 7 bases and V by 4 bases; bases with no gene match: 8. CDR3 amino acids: CASSFPGTGGLNEQFF. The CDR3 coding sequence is TGTGCCAGCAGTTTCCCCGGGACAGGGGGCTTGAATGAGCAGTTCTTC.

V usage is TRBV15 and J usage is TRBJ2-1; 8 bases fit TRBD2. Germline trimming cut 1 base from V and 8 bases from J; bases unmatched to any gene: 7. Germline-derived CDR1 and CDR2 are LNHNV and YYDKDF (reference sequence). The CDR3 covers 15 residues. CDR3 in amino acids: CATSRVGGGIDEQFF. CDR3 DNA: TGTGCCACCAGCAGAGTCGGGGGGGGCATCGATGAGCAGTTCTTC.

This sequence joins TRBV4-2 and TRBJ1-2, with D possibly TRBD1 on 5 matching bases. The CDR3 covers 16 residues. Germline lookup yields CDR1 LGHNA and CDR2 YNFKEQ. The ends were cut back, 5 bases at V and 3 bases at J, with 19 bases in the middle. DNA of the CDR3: TGTGCCAGCAGCGCCCCCGGGACCATGGGGTACTATGGCTACACCTTC. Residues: CASSAPGTMGYYGYTF.

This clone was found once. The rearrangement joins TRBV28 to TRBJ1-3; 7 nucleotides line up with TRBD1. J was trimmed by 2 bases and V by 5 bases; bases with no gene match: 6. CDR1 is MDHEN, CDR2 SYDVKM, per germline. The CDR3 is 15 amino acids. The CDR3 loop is CASSPAGGPGNTIYF. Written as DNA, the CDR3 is TGTGCCAGCAGTCCAGCAGGGGGGCCTGGAAACACCATATATTTT. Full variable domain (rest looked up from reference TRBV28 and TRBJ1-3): DVKVTQSSRYLVKRTGEKVFLECVQDMDHENMFWYRQDPGLGLRLIYFSYDVKMKEKGDIPEGYSVSREKKERFSLILESASTNQTSMYLCASSPAGGPGNTIYFGEGSWLTVV.

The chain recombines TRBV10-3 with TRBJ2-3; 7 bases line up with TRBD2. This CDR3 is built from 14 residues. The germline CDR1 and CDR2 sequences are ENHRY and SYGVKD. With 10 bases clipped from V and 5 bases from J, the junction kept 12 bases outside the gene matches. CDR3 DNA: TGTGCCACCAGCAATGGGGGGGGTGGAGATACGCAGTATTTT. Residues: CATSNGGGGDTQYF.

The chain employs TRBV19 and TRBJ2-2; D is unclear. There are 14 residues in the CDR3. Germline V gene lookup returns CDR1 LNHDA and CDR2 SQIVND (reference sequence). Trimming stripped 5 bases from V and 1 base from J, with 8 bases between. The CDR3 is CASSRAWNTGELFF. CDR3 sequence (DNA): TGTGCCAGTAGTCGGGCATGGAACACCGGGGAGCTGTTTTTT.

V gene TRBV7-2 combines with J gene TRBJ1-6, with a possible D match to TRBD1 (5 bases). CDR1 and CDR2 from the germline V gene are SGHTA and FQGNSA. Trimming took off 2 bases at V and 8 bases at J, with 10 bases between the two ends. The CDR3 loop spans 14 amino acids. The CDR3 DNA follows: TGTGCCAGCAGCTTACAGGGAGGGGATTCACCCCTCCACTTT. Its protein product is CASSLQGGDSPLHF.

The CDR3 sequence is CASTERGATDTQYF. The DNA of the CDR3 is TGTGCCAGCACCGAGCGGGGGGCAACAGATACGCAGTATTTT. The chain is built from TRBV2 and TRBJ2-3, with 9 nucleotides matching TRBD2. The CDR3 covers 14 residues. Germline V CDR1 and CDR2: SNHLY, FYNNEI. V lost 7 bases and J lost 3; bases outside the gene matches: 5. The whole variable domain, filled in from reference TRBV2 and TRBJ2-3, reads EPEVTQTPSHQVTQMGQEVILRCVPISNHLYFYWYRQILGQKVEFLVSFYNNEISEKSEIFDDQFSVERPDGSNFTLKIRSTKLEDSAMYFCASTERGATDTQYFGPGTRLTVL.

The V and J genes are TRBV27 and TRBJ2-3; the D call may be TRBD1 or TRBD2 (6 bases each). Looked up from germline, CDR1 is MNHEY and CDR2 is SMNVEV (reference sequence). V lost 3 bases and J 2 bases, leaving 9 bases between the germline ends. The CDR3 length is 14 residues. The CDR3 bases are TGTGCCAGCAGTTTTAGGGGGGCCACAGATACGCAGTATTTT. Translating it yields CASSFRGATDTQYF.

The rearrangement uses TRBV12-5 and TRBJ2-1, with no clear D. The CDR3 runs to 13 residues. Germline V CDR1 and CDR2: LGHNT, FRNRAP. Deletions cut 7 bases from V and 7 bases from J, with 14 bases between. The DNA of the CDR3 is TGTGCTAGTGCCATCGACCGGCAAAATGAGCAGTTCTTC. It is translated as CASAIDRQNEQFF. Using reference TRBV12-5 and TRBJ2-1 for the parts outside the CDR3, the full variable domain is DARVTQTPRHKVTEMGQEVTMRCQPILGHNTVFWYRQTMMQGLELLAYFRNRAPLDDSGMPKDRFSAEMPDATLATLKIQPSEPRDSAVYFCASAIDRQNEQFFGPGTRLTVL.

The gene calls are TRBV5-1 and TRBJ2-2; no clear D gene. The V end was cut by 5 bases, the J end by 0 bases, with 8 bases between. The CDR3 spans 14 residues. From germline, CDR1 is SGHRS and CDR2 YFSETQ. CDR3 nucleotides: TGCGCCAGCAGTAAGGGATCGAACACCGGGGAGCTGTTTTTT. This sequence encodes CASSKGSNTGELFF.

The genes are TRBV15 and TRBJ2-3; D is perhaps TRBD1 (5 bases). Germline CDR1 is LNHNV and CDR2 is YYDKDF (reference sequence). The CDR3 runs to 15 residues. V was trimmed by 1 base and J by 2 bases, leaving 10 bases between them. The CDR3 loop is CATSRVMTDTDTQYF. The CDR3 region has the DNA TGTGCCACCAGCAGAGTTATGACAGACACAGATACGCAGTATTTT.